Below, 20 T cell receptor beta chains from the same sample are listed, as sequenced in a study of blood T cells in healthy people across ages. It was with a sample-barcoded 5' primer and a J-beta primer mix that a second PCR of roughly 7 to 12 cycles was run. TCRdb redid the calling of the 5' RACE reads with MiXCR, one entry per CDR3 protein. This table has about 580,000 distinct CDR3 sequences, 40% to 55% appearing once. The sequencing sample was made of blood. The receptor set was obtained from an elderly man in good health.

The chain recombines TRBV30 with TRBJ1-2, with 12 bases lining up with TRBD1. Germline CDR1 reads GTSNPN; CDR2 reads SVGIG (reference sequence). The CDR3 consists of 14 residues. Trimming took 0 bases from V and 10 from J; bases not matched to a gene: 6. DNA for the CDR3: TGTGCCTGGAGTGTCCAGAGGGACAGGGGGCTCTACACCTTC. This translates into CAWSVQRDRGLYTF.

About this clonotype: This CDR3 fails to terminate in the conserved phenylalanine or tryptophan, so it likely reflects a read error. The chain combines TRBV3-1 with TRBJ2-1, with 8 positions matching TRBD2. The CDR3 is 15 residues long. The ends lost 1 base at V and 9 bases at J; junction bases unmatched: 8. Germline loops: CDR1 LGHDT, CDR2 YNNKEL (reference sequence). The CDR3 sequence is CASSQGRTSWGEQFY. As DNA, the CDR3 is TGTGCCAGCAGCCAAGGCAGGACTAGCTGGGGTGAGCAGTTCTAC.

On this clonotype: The junction differs from germline at one of its ends, possibly a read error. The chain combines TRBV12-3 or TRBV12-4 with TRBJ1-3; D ambiguous. The CDR3 is 15 amino acids. As DNA, the CDR3 is TGTGCTAGCAGTGGCCCCGGGCTCAAAAGGGACACCATATATTTT. It is translated as CASSGPGLKRDTIYF.

The chain combines TRBV7-9 with TRBJ1-6; D remains ambiguous. The germline V gene encodes CDR1 SEHNR and CDR2 FQNEAQ (reference sequence). CDR3 length equals 15 residues. Trimming stripped 4 bases from V and 9 bases from J, with 16 bases between. The CDR3 sequence is CASSSIGLDVSPLHF. CDR3 DNA sequence: TGTGCCAGCAGCTCGATCGGATTAGATGTTTCACCCCTCCACTTT.

CDR3 bases: TGTGCCAGCAGCCAAGATACTGAGACAGGGGCCTCACCCCTCCACTTT. Protein sequence: CASSQDTETGASPLHF. The chain joins TRBV4-2 to TRBJ1-6; TRBD1 matches at 8 bases. With 0 bases clipped from V and 10 bases from J, the junction kept 8 bases outside the gene matches. The CDR3 has 16 amino acids. Looked up from germline, CDR1 is LGHNA and CDR2 is YNFKEQ.

The V gene is TRBV12-3 or TRBV12-4, the J gene TRBJ1-2; TRBD1 matches at 10 bases. The CDR3 has 15 amino acids. J lost 2 bases, V lost 3 bases, and 3 bases had no gene match. This chain's CDR3 is CASSFGGQGNYGYTF. In nucleotides, the CDR3 is TGTGCCAGCAGTTTCGGGGGACAGGGGAACTATGGCTACACCTTC.

This chain connects TRBV5-1 to TRBJ2-7; perhaps TRBD1 as D (7 bases). The germline V gene encodes CDR1 SGHRS and CDR2 YFSETQ. The V end lost 0 bases, the J end lost 6 bases, and 16 bases lay between the germline ends. The CDR3 covers 15 residues. The CDR3 DNA is TGCGCCAGCAGCTTGGCTCTTCGACAGGGAGGCGAGCAGTACTTC. This gives the protein CASSLALRQGGEQYF.

This chain joins TRBV4-3 and TRBJ2-7, with a tentative D call TRBD2 (6 bases). The CDR3 length is 14 residues. The germline V and J ends were trimmed by 0 bases and 5 bases, with 11 bases remaining between them. CDR1 and CDR2 from the germline V gene are LGHNA and YSLEER. CDR3 sequence: CASSQEGLGNEQYF. In DNA, the CDR3 is TGCGCCAGCAGCCAAGAGGGACTGGGGAACGAGCAGTACTTC.

The chain recombines TRBV20-1 with TRBJ1-4; 7 nucleotides agree with TRBD1. After removal of 0 bases from V and 8 bases from J, the junction contained 9 bases not matched to a gene. Germline V gene data show CDR1 as DFQATT and CDR2 as SNEGSKA (reference sequence). This CDR3 region has 15 residues. CDR3 sequence reads: CSARESGQRREKLFF. The CDR3, as DNA: TGCAGTGCTAGAGAATCGGGACAGCGAAGGGAAAAACTGTTTTTT.

This clonotype was detected a few times. V is TRBV7-8 and J is TRBJ2-1; D is uncertain. CDR1 SGHVS and CDR2 FQNEAQ come from the germline V gene. The CDR3 loop spans 17 amino acids. Trimming cost V 6 bases and J 0 bases, with 18 bases left between them. As DNA, the CDR3 is TGTGCCAGCAGGTCTAGGAGCCTTACGAGCTCCTACAATGAGCAGTTCTTC. This encodes CASRSRSLTSSYNEQFF. Full variable domain (rest looked up from reference TRBV7-8 and TRBJ2-1): GAGVSQSPRYKVAKRGQDVALRCDPISGHVSLFWYQQALGQGPEFLTYFQNEAQLDKSGLPSDRFFAERPEGSVSTLKIQRTQQEDSAVYLCASRSRSLTSSYNEQFFGPGTRLTVL.

V and J are TRBV5-1 and TRBJ2-5; perhaps TRBD2 as D (6 bases). The DNA end is more similar to TRBJ2-7, so the J call may be wrong. CDR1 is SGHRS and CDR2 is YFSETQ in the germline V gene. The CDR3 is 15 amino acids. CDR3 DNA sequence: TGCGCCAGCAAGGGGATGGAGGGAGAGGGCTACGAGCAGTACTTC. It translates to CASKGMEGEGYEQYF.

The chain has TRBV12-3 or TRBV12-4 and TRBJ1-2; D gene uncertain. The CDR3 covers 9 residues. The CDR3 sequence: CARGCGYTF. For the CDR3, the DNA is TGTGCAAGAGGGTGCGGCTACACCTTC.

The V and J genes are TRBV4-2 and TRBJ1-4, with D possibly TRBD1 on 6 matching bases. V lost 0 bases and J lost 8, with 16 bases in between. In germline, CDR1 is LGHNA, CDR2 YNFKEQ. The CDR3 has 16 residues. The CDR3 sequence: CASSQDPRTDLEKLFF. The CDR3 DNA reads as TGTGCCAGCAGCCAAGATCCTAGGACAGACCTCGAAAAACTGTTTTTT.

The CDR3 nucleotides read TGTGCCAGCAGTTCCTCACGACTAGCCTACGAGCAGTACTTC. Its protein is CASSSSRLAYEQYF. This sequence joins TRBV7-2 and TRBJ2-7, with D possibly being TRBD2 (6 bases). Germline V gene data show CDR1 as SGHTA and CDR2 as FQGNSA. Deletions cut 6 bases from V and 2 bases from J, with 14 bases between. The CDR3 runs 14 residues.

The gene calls are TRBV29-1 and TRBJ2-1; possible D gene TRBD2, 6 bases. The CDR3 extends over 12 amino acids. From germline, CDR1 is SQVTM and CDR2 ANQGSEA. V lost 5 bases and J lost 8, with 13 bases in between. The CDR3 nucleotides read TGCAGCGTTCGCAGTTCGGGGGATGAGCAGTTCTTC. It translates to CSVRSSGDEQFF.

V and J are TRBV7-3 and TRBJ1-2; 8 bases are a match to TRBD1. V was pared by 5 bases and J by 8 bases, with 7 bases of the junction left unmatched. CDR1 and CDR2 from the germline V gene are SGHTA and FQGTGA. There are 13 residues in the CDR3. CDR3 nucleotide sequence: TGTGCCAGCAGCCCGACAGGGGAGGGCGGCTACACCTTC. This encodes CASSPTGEGGYTF.

The chain joins TRBV29-1 to TRBJ2-3, with 12 bases fitting TRBD2. Per the germline V gene, CDR1 is SQVTM and CDR2 is ANQGSEA. CDR3 length: 18 amino acids. V trimming: 3 bases; J trimming: 3 bases; junction bases outside the gene matches: 13. The CDR3 DNA follows: TGCAGCGTTGACAAGGGGCCCAAGCTAGCGGGGGGGACAGATACGCAGTATTTT. Its protein is CSVDKGPKLAGGTDTQYF.

This clonotype was counted ten times or more. V gene TRBV6-6 combines with J gene TRBJ2-7; the D gene is possibly TRBD2 (7 bases). V lost 2 bases, J lost 3 bases, and 14 bases lay in between. CDR1 is MNHNY and CDR2 is SVGAGI in the germline V gene (reference sequence). CDR3 length equals 15 residues. The CDR3 sequence is CASSYAGGQLYEQYF. CDR3 nucleotides: TGTGCCAGCAGTTACGCCGGGGGGCAGCTCTACGAGCAGTACTTC.

This clonotype appeared a few times. The gene calls are TRBV28 and TRBJ2-1; the D gene is possibly TRBD2 (5 bases). V lost 3 bases to trimming and J lost 5 bases, with 11 bases between them. This CDR3 spans 14 amino acids. Germline V gives CDR1 MDHEN, CDR2 SYDVKM. CDR3 protein: CASSLEDLDNEQFF. DNA of the CDR3: TGTGCCAGCAGTTTGGAGGACTTAGACAATGAGCAGTTCTTC.

This clonotype turned up a few times. V gene TRBV7-2 combines with J gene TRBJ1-2, with D possibly TRBD1 on 6 matching bases. CDR1 is SGHTA and CDR2 is FQGNSA in the germline V gene. The CDR3 runs to 17 residues. The germline V and J ends were trimmed by 1 base and 3 bases, with 18 bases remaining between them. CDR3 in amino acids: CASSLEGGRNPHYGYTF. CDR3 coding DNA: TGTGCCAGCAGCTTAGAGGGGGGCCGAAACCCACACTATGGCTACACCTTC.